This TCR beta chain was sequenced during a study of T cell responses to AZD1222 COVID-19 vaccine. On this clone itself: Its antigen is unknown.

Findings and limits, study-wide: None of the repertoires were sampled until the peak T cell response had passed. Vaccine-associated CD4 TCRs spanned spike, dominant at 160-218 and 743-854.

The CDR3 spans 14 residues. Germline V gene data show CDR1 as MNHEY and CDR2 as SVGAGI. V was shortened by 6 bases and J by 5 bases, with 13 bases between the two germline ends. Sequenced by immunoSEQ multiplex PCR; TCRdb stores in-frame clones only, minus some. The repertoire has around 150,000 clones, about 90% of them found once; the top ten carry roughly 2%. The gene calls are TRBV6-5 and TRBJ2-2; TRBD1 is a possible D gene (6 bases). The sequencing here drew on peripheral blood, taken on day 0 of AZD1222 vaccination. This TCR derives from an adult in good health. CDR3 amino acids: CASRGTTSTGELFF. The CDR3 nucleotides read TGTGCCAGCAGAGGGACAACCTCGACCGGGGAGCTGTTTTTT.